This TCR beta chain was captured by sequencing in a study of T-cell memory formation after mild COVID-19. Findings and caveats of the study: There were some responding clones in pre-infection memory, which suggested that cross-reactive memory had joined.

This clonotype was observed at least ten times. Antigen specificity is unknown. With 4 bases clipped from V and 0 bases from J, the junction kept 17 bases outside the gene matches. The CDR3 is 19 amino acids. Germline V gives CDR1 SGDLS, CDR2 YYNGEE. Via MiXCR, TCRdb re-called the 5' RACE reads, giving one row per CDR3 protein. Counted here are 11,000 to 15,000 distinct CDR3 sequences, roughly 19% occurring once; the ten biggest clones make up approximately 50%. The specimen was PBMCs or a T cell subset sorted from them (not recorded which). The TCR sequence derives from an adult woman who had mild COVID-19 (a few samples of this study predate the infection). Cell type and time point are not known. The chain recombines TRBV9 with TRBJ1-2, with 8 positions matching TRBD1. The CDR3 DNA reads TGTGCCAGCAGCCCACAGGGGGGGGCGCGTTCGGGATCTAACTATGGCTACACCTTC. Protein: CASSPQGGARSGSNYGYTF.